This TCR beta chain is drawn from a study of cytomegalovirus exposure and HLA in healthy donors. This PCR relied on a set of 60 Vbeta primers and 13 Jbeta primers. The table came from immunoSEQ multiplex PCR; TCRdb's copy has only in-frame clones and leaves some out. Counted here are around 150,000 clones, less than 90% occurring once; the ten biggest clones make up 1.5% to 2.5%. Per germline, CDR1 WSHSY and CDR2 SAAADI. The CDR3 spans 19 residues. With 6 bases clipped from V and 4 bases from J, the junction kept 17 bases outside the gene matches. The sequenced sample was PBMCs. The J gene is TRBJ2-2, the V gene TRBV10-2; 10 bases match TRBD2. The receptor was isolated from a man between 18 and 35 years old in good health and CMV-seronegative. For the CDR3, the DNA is TGCGCCAGCAGCCCCCAAGCTAGCGGGGGCCCCTTTGGCACCGGGGAGCTGTTTTTT. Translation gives CASSPQASGGPFGTGELFF.